The 8 T cell receptor beta chains given below trace back to one sample, sequenced in a study of radiation and T cells in renal cell carcinoma. Assay used: immunoSEQ multiplex PCR; TCRdb lists only in-frame clones, some missing. Of 120,000 or so clones listed, over 75% are singletons. Described time point: blood 2 weeks post-SBRT. Treatment of the sample: 15 Gy SBRT to primary tumor, nephrectomy 4 weeks later. Sequenced here: blood, sampled from a patient whose treatment included radiotherapy and nephrectomy. The origin of the receptors is a woman aged 55-69 years with renal cell carcinoma.

This chain links TRBV7-2 with TRBJ2-2; D may be TRBD1 or TRBD2 (5 bases each). The CDR3 consists of 15 residues. Per the germline V gene, CDR1 is SGHTA and CDR2 is FQGNSA. V was cut by 4 bases and J by 3 bases, with 12 bases left in between. CDR3 bases: TGTGCCAGCAGCTCTACGGGACCGCACACCGGGGAGCTGTTTTTT. It yields the protein CASSSTGPHTGELFF.

The chain links TRBV5-6 to TRBJ2-3; D perhaps matches TRBD1 (6 bases). This CDR3 contains 12 residues. CDR1 and CDR2 from the germline V gene are SGHDT and YYEEEE. V lost 4 bases and J lost 6, with 9 bases in between. The CDR3 is CASSPDRDTQYF. CDR3 nucleotides: TGTGCCAGCAGCCCAGACAGGGATACGCAGTATTTT.

This chain links TRBV7-9 with TRBJ1-4; D not resolved. Trimming left V 1 base short and J 8 bases short, with 14 bases between. Germline V gives CDR1 SEHNR, CDR2 FQNEAQ (reference sequence). The CDR3 runs 15 residues. The CDR3 DNA is TGTGCCAGCAGCTTAGTAACCTTAGGAAGAGAAAAACTGTTTTTT. As protein: CASSLVTLGREKLFF.

The J gene is TRBJ1-1, the V gene TRBV7-2; no definite D call. The CDR3 consists of 15 residues. The germline V gene encodes CDR1 SGHTA and CDR2 FQGNSA. The germline V and J ends were trimmed by 1 base and 0 bases, with 9 bases remaining between them. The CDR3 region has the DNA TGTGCCAGCAGCTTAGTTAACGCCTTGAACACTGAAGCTTTCTTT. Translation: CASSLVNALNTEAFF.

The rearrangement links TRBV28 to TRBJ1-1, with 7 bases that match TRBD1. Germline values: CDR1 MDHEN, CDR2 SYDVKM. This CDR3 contains 14 residues. Trimming took 3 bases from V and 5 from J; bases not matched to a gene: 6. Here the CDR3 reads CASSFQGGWTEAFF. For the CDR3, the DNA is TGTGCCAGCAGTTTCCAGGGGGGATGGACTGAAGCTTTCTTT.

This clone was seen just once. The J gene is TRBJ2-5, the V gene TRBV9; 8 bases line up with TRBD1. CDR3 size: 14 residues. Germline CDR1 reads SGDLS; CDR2 reads YYNGEE. The V segment lost 3 bases and the J segment 8 bases; nucleotides outside the gene matches: 9. CDR3 sequence reads: CASSGRTGQVTQYF. DNA for the CDR3: TGTGCCAGCAGCGGAAGGACAGGGCAGGTAACCCAGTACTTC.

CDR3: CASSLDRDRNQPQHF. Written as DNA, the CDR3 is TGTGCCAGCAGCCTTGACAGGGACCGAAATCAGCCCCAGCATTTT. This sequence joins TRBV5-6 and TRBJ1-5; 7 nucleotides line up with TRBD1. Germline lookup yields CDR1 SGHDT and CDR2 YYEEEE. The J segment lost 4 bases and the V segment lost 4 bases, leaving 8 bases of the junction unmatched. The CDR3 length is 15 residues.

The chain couples TRBV9 to TRBJ1-1; D is possibly TRBD1 (5 bases). The ends were cut back, 8 bases at V and 0 bases at J, with 14 bases in the middle. The CDR3 consists of 14 residues. Germline-derived CDR1 and CDR2 are SGDLS and YYNGEE. The CDR3 coding sequence is TGTGCCAGTACTACGGGGGGAATGAACACTGAAGCTTTCTTT. Translating it yields CASTTGGMNTEAFF.